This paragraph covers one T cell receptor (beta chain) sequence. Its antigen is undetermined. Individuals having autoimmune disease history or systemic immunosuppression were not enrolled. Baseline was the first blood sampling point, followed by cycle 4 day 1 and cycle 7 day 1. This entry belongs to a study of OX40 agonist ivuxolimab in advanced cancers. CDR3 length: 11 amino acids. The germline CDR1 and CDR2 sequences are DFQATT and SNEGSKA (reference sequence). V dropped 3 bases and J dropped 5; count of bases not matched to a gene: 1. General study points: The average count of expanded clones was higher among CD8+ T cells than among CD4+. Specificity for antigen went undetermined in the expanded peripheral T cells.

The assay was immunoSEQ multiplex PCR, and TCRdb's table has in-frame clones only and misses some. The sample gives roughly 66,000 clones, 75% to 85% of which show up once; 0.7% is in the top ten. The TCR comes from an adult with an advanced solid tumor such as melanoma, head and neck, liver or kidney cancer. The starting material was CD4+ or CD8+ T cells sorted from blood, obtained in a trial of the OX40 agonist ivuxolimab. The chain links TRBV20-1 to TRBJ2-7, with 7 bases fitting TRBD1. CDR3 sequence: CSASDRDEQYF. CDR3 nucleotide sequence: TGCAGTGCTAGCGACAGGGACGAGCAGTACTTC.